Here is one T cell receptor beta chain with its context. Its target is unknown. TCRdb keeps only in-frame clones here, not all; method: immunoSEQ multiplex PCR. The table lists about 130,000 clones, roughly three quarters of them singletons. The data stem from a study of cytotoxic CD8 clonotypes in ibrutinib-treated CLL. Overall study results and limits: Elevated clonality accompanied ibrutinib response, with a return toward baseline values at progression.

The sequenced sample was PBMCs, obtained after 24 months of ibrutinib treatment. The source is a human donor with chronic lymphocytic leukemia.

The CDR3 spells CAAIRTGDVFGYTF. The CDR3 DNA is TGTGCCGCGATTAGGACAGGGGACGTCTTTGGCTACACCTTC. The V call is TRBV6-5, the J call TRBJ1-2, with 9 nucleotides matching TRBD1. V shed 11 bases, J shed 7 bases, and the junction held 14 bases outside the gene matches. The CDR3 totals 14 residues. Germline CDR1 and CDR2: MNHEY and SVGAGI.